These 5 T cell receptor beta chains came from one sample sequenced in a study of metastatic and nonmetastatic thyroid tumors. No treatment had been given to any patient before thyroid surgery. TCRdb re-analyzed the PCR reads using MiXCR. The table records approximately 31,000 clones, approximately 19% of them present only once. Sequencing was performed on blood. These receptors all stem from a female donor with papillary thyroid cancer or a benign thyroid nodule (not recorded which). Some clones in this sample may be carry-over from other donors' samples.

The chain carries TRBV5-1 and TRBJ2-2; D gene unclear. Germline V lookup: CDR1 SGHRS, CDR2 YFSETQ. The CDR3 has 15 amino acids. V lost 0 bases and J lost 3, with 9 bases in between. The CDR3 here is CASSLAGGDTGELFF. For the CDR3, the DNA is TGCGCCAGCAGCTTGGCTGGTGGGGACACCGGGGAGCTGTTTTTT.

This clone was detected many times. The genes are TRBV27 and TRBJ2-2; no clear D. Germline V gives CDR1 MNHEY, CDR2 SMNVEV (reference sequence). This CDR3 is 12 amino acids long. The V and J ends lost 3 bases and 2 bases respectively, with 1 base between them. In DNA, the CDR3 is TGTGCCAGCAGTTTCAACACCGGGGAGCTGTTTTTT. This translates into CASSFNTGELFF.

This clone appeared a few times. At one of its ends the junction is not consistent with the germline gene, which may arise from a read error. The V and J genes are TRBV29-1 and TRBJ2-1, with a weak D call TRBD2 (5 bases). The length of the CDR3 is 16 residues. Germline V gene data show CDR1 as SQVTM and CDR2 as ANQGSEA. Here the CDR3 reads CSTSAGIDGLYSEQFF. In DNA form, the CDR3 reads TGCAGCACCTCGGCCGGGATTGACGGACTTTACAGTGAGCAGTTCTTC.

This clone has more than one count but fewer than ten. V gene TRBV27 combines with J gene TRBJ2-3, with 14 bases aligning to TRBD2. Germline assignment: CDR1 MNHEY and CDR2 SMNVEV (reference sequence). V shed 5 bases and J 3 bases; nucleotides not matched to a gene: 4. CDR3 length equals 16 residues. CDR3 sequence reads: CASSARLAGGTDTQYF. Written as DNA, the CDR3 is TGTGCCAGCAGTGCAAGACTAGCGGGAGGGACAGATACGCAGTATTTT.

In this sample, this clone is medium-sized. The gene calls are TRBV6-1 and TRBJ2-7; TRBD1 matches 8 bases. Germline CDR1 reads MNHNS; CDR2 reads SASEGT. The V and J ends lost 2 bases and 2 bases, in that order; junction bases with no gene match: 2. The CDR3 is made up of 14 amino acids. The CDR3 DNA sequence: TGTGCCAGCAGTGAAACACAGGGGGCCTACGAGCAGTACTTC. This gives the protein CASSETQGAYEQYF.